Below are 3 T cell receptor beta chains sequenced from a single sample in a study of blood T cell repertoires in COVID-19. Assay used: immunoSEQ multiplex PCR; TCRdb lists only in-frame clones, some missing. Of 200,000 to 300,000 clones in the sample, nearly 85% are singletons; the top ten hold less than 10%. The sample comprised peripheral blood. The receptor set was obtained from a human donor in a cohort sampled during active COVID-19.

The V and J genes are TRBV7-7 and TRBJ2-3, with a weak D call TRBD2 (5 bases). Germline CDR1 and CDR2: SSHAT and FNYEAQ (reference sequence). This CDR3 region has 14 residues. The CDR3, as DNA: TGTGCTAGCGCGGCAGAGGGCCTATCCGATACGCAGTATTTT. It codes for CASAAEGLSDTQYF.

The chain recombines TRBV10-3 with TRBJ1-1; D is perhaps TRBD1 (6 bases). The CDR3 runs to 14 residues. Germline V gene data show CDR1 as ENHRY and CDR2 as SYGVKD. V was shortened by 2 bases and J by 7 bases, with 14 bases between the two germline ends. CDR3 bases: TGTGCCATCAGTGAGATCGGGGGGCGAAGTGAAGCTTTCTTT. It specifies CAISEIGGRSEAFF.

V usage is TRBV5-1 and J usage is TRBJ1-5; 8 bases are a match to TRBD1. Germline values: CDR1 SGHRS, CDR2 YFSETQ. V lost 1 base, J lost 5 bases, and 2 bases stayed unmatched. This CDR3 comprises 14 residues. This CDR3 reads CASSLSTGDQPQHF. The DNA of the CDR3 is TGCGCCAGCAGCTTGTCGACAGGGGATCAGCCCCAGCATTTT.